Described below is a single T cell receptor (beta chain) sequence and its context. Its antigen is unknown. There are no base qualities to consult, and no much larger clone falls within one base. These data originate in a study of cytotoxic CD8 clonotypes in ibrutinib-treated CLL (dated by TCRdb to about 2021). In terms of the full investigation: The cohort was composed of 11 relapsed/refractory and roughly 16 treatment-naive patients; IGHV unmutated status was identified in roughly 17 patients. Partial responses were observed in some 24 patients and complete responses in 2; after a median follow-up of 68 months, remission was maintained in around 14 patients and progression was observed in some 12. Samples at response were collected after a median of 12 months of treatment, with a range of roughly 6 to 40 months. Samples averaged approximately 260,000 productive templates and 90,000 to 100,000 productive rearrangements. Of the approximately 87 participants in the trial, roughly 26 had longitudinal samples available. Cryopreserved peripheral blood mononuclear cells were collected at three points: before therapy, at response, and at either sustained remission or disease progression. Every sample from remission and from progressive disease was obtained while the patients were still on ibrutinib.

Each clonotype received, on average, 10x coverage in deep resolution sequencing performed on a MiSeq, where the target depth lay between 1 in 1 million and 1 in 200,000 T cells. The immunoSEQ hsTCRB Kit was used to generate the TCR beta libraries. As for the original processing: Data were analyzed with ImmunoSEQ Data Assistant and ImmunoSEQ Analyzer, with V, D and J genes assigned per IMGT definitions. Clonality was computed as one minus normalized Shannon entropy of productive rearrangement frequencies, ranging from 0 to 1. Only overrepresented clonotypes making up at least 0.05% of each patient's repertoire were included in the public clonotype analysis. Repertoires from about a dozen age-matched healthy donors in immuneACCESS were used as clonality controls. Entries here come from immuneACCESS through TCRdb and include only in-frame sequences with V and J called. Some clones fail to appear in such tables; in the studies checked, an unresolved V gene covers under half of the shortfall, and the cause of the remainder is unknown. D and trimming were read from the DNA, whereas the V and J calls and clone size are those reported in that table. The sample has around 14,000 clones on record, approximately 52% of them singletons. Together, the top ten hold 34% of the sample.

General findings and caveats noted by the study authors: At baseline, clonality was higher than in age-matched healthy donors and showed a strong correlation with circulating CD8+ T-cell counts. Public clonotypes were rare and either shrank or stayed stable during treatment, and the rise in clonality at ibrutinib response reflected expansion of private clonotypes. Sustained-remission and progressing patients did not have matched sampling times, and lymph node repertoires were not examined. An increase in clonality was observed at ibrutinib response, with clonality remaining stable during sustained remission and falling back toward baseline at progression.

CDR3 length: 16 amino acids, cysteine to phenylalanine. The only DNA kept is the CDR3, 48 bases in frame from the first base. The germline V gene provides CDR1 MGHRA and CDR2 YSYEKL. V and J are truncated by 1 base and 1 base respectively, leaving an intervening sequence of 8 bases. About 2 micrograms of genomic DNA were extracted from cryopreserved PBMCs for TCR beta library preparation. Longitudinal blood samples from CLL patients receiving ibrutinib monotherapy were subjected to high-throughput TCR beta sequencing. The patients took part in an open-label, single-center phase 2 trial of ibrutinib monotherapy.

The sample was PBMCs, taken at a roughly 24-month disease-progression time point, from a patient treated with ibrutinib. The sequence links TRBV4-1 to TRBJ2-6; the D region possibly corresponds to TRBD2 (5 bases align). The TCR was taken from a human donor with chronic lymphocytic leukemia. CDR3 region: CASSQVRASGANVLTF. The sequenced DNA: TGCGCCAGCAGCCAAGTGAGGGCTTCTGGGGCCAACGTCCTGACTTTC.